Listed below are T cell receptor beta chains from one sample, sequenced in a study of T cells in Graves' hyperthyroidism and ophthalmopathy. TCRdb independently ran MiXCR on the multiplex PCR reads; one entry per CDR3 protein. This sample has about 380,000 distinct CDR3 sequences, with approximately 14% found just once. The specimen sequenced was blood. These receptors were obtained from a woman aged 60-75 years with Graves' hyperthyroidism. Each CDR3 is given with its conserved first and last residue. A D gene is named only where the DNA matches it firmly. Rows may omit the clone size; those that give it use once, few, many or a size class.

cdr3_nt,cdr3_aa,j_call,d_call,clone_size,v_call
TGTGCCTGGAGTGTACTCAGGGGGGCCGAGCAGTACTTC,CAWSVLRGAEQYF,TRBJ2-7,.,many,TRBV30
TGTGCCAGCAGCTTAGCGGGACCGCTCTCTGGAAACACCATATATTTT,CASSLAGPLSGNTIYF,TRBJ1-3,.,.,TRBV7-6
TGTGCCAGCAGTTACACTGGCGGGGATACGCAGTATTTT,CASSYTGGDTQYF,TRBJ2-3,.,few,TRBV11-3
TGTGCCAGCAGTCCCGGGGGACAGGGGAGGACTGAAGCTTTCTTT,CASSPGGQGRTEAFF,TRBJ1-1,TRBD1,many,TRBV6-1
TGCGCCAGCAGCAAGTCCGGACAGGGCCACGAGCAGTACTTC,CASSKSGQGHEQYF,TRBJ2-7,TRBD1,many,TRBV4-1
TGCGCCAGCAGCTTGGGTAGCGGCTTAGCCAAAAACATTCAGTACTTC,CASSLGSGLAKNIQYF,TRBJ2-4,.,few,TRBV5-1
TGTGCCAGCCAGGGACAGGGGGGCACTGAAGCTTTCTTT,CASQGQGGTEAFF,TRBJ1-1,TRBD1,many,TRBV2
TGTGCCAGCAGCTCACTCACGGCTAGGGGGGATGAGCAGTTCTTC,CASSSLTARGDEQFF,TRBJ2-1,.,few,TRBV7-9
TGTGCCAGCAGTTGGACTAGCGGGAGTGACGAGCAGTACTTC,CASSWTSGSDEQYF,TRBJ2-7,TRBD2,many,TRBV12-3/TRBV12-4
TGCGCCAGCAGCGTCCTAGCGGAGAGCTCCTACGAGCAGTACTTC,CASSVLAESSYEQYF,TRBJ2-7,TRBD2,many,TRBV5-1